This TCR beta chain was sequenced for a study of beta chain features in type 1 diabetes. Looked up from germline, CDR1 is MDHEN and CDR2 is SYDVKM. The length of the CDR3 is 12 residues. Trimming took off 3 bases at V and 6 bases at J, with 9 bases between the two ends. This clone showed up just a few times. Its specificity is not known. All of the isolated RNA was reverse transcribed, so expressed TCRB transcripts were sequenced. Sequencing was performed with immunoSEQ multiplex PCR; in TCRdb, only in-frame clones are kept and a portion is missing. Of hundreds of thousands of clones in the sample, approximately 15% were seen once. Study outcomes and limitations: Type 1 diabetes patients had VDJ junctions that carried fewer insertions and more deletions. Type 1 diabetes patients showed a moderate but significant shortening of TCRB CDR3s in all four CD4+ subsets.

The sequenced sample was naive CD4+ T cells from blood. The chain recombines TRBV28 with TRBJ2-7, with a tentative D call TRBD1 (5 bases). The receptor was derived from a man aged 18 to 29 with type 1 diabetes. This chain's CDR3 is CASSLVGVEQYF. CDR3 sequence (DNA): TGTGCCAGCAGTTTGGTAGGGGTCGAGCAGTACTTC. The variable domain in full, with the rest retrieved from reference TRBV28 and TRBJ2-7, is DVKVTQSSRYLVKRTGEKVFLECVQDMDHENMFWYRQDPGLGLRLIYFSYDVKMKEKGDIPEGYSVSREKKERFSLILESASTNQTSMYLCASSLVGVEQYFGPGTRLTVT.